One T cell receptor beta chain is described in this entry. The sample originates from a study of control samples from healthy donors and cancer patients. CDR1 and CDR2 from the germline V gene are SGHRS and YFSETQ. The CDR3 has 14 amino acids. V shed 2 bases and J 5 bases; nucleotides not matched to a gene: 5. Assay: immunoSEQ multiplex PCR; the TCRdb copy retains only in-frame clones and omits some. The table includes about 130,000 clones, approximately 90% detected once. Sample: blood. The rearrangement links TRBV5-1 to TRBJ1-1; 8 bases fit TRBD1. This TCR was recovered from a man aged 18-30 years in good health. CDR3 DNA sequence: TGCGCCAGCAGCTTCCGGACAGGGCCGACTGAAGCTTTCTTT. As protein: CASSFRTGPTEAFF.